These 23 T cell receptor beta chains share one sample of origin, sequenced in a study of T cells in Graves' hyperthyroidism and ophthalmopathy (dated by TCRdb to about 2019). Libraries came from multiplex PCR. TCRdb shows the sequencer as Illumina HiSeq 2000. TCR beta CDR3 regions were amplified from RNA transcripts. A first-round RT-PCR of the TCR CDR3 used the HTBI primer set with the Qiagen OneStep RT-PCR kit. In-frame beta chains were kept once TCRdb had trimmed the public reads at Q25 with fastp and called clones with MiXCR. All rows with the same CDR3 protein become a single entry with the most common DNA and genes. Counted in this sample were 400,000 to 500,000 distinct CDR3 sequences; around 15% of them appeared once. Under 20% of the sample rests with the top ten. The sequenced material came from blood. The origin of the receptors is a woman aged 18-29 years with Graves' hyperthyroidism.

The table lists this clonotype with many counts. The chain employs TRBV3-1 and TRBJ1-4; D unclear. The V and J ends lost 1 base and 6 bases respectively, with 9 bases between them. This CDR3 spans 14 amino acids. Per germline, CDR1 LGHDT and CDR2 YNNKEL (reference sequence). The CDR3 loop reads CASSQGRGYEKLFF. The CDR3 DNA reads TGTGCCAGCAGCCAAGGACGAGGATATGAAAAACTGTTTTTT.

This clonotype has ten or more counts. This chain joins TRBV12-3 or TRBV12-4 and TRBJ1-1; D is possibly TRBD1 (6 bases). The CDR3 covers 16 residues. Trimming pared 4 bases from V and 6 bases from J, leaving 21 bases between. This chain's CDR3 is CASSSRRVAGAAEAFF. The CDR3 DNA reads TGTGCCAGCAGTTCCAGACGGGTCGCAGGGGCTGCTGAAGCTTTCTTT.

This clonotype turned up a few times. The chain carries TRBV4-1 and TRBJ1-2; maybe TRBD1 (5 bases). Germline loops: CDR1 MGHRA, CDR2 YSYEKL. V lost 0 bases and J 7 bases, leaving 12 bases between the germline ends. This CDR3 has 14 amino acids. CDR3 sequence reads: CASSQELRGGGYTF. For the CDR3, the DNA is TGCGCCAGCAGCCAAGAATTGAGGGGCGGTGGCTACACCTTC.

This chain connects TRBV6-1 to TRBJ2-1; 10 nucleotides match TRBD2. This CDR3 comprises 19 residues. Trimming cost V 2 bases and J 4 bases; bases outside gene matches: 14. Looked up from germline, CDR1 is MNHNS and CDR2 is SASEGT. The CDR3 spells CASSELGQPRTSGYNEQFF. Here the CDR3 DNA reads TGTGCCAGCAGTGAACTGGGCCAACCTAGGACTAGCGGATACAATGAGCAGTTCTTC.

In its sample, this clonotype was seen many times. The gene calls are TRBV2 and TRBJ1-1, with D hard to call. Per the germline V gene, CDR1 is SNHLY and CDR2 is FYNNEI. There are 11 residues in the CDR3. V lost 8 bases to trimming and J lost 7 bases, with 11 bases between them. CDR3 in DNA: TGTGCCAGCCGGGCGGGGTTTGAAGCTTTCTTT. This translates into CASRAGFEAFF.

The CDR3 DNA follows: TGTGCCTGGAATACAGGGGGCGGTCAGCCCCAGCATTTT. Amino acids: CAWNTGGGQPQHF. The chain links TRBV30 to TRBJ1-5; the match to TRBD1 covers 9 bases. The V and J ends lost 4 bases and 6 bases, in that order; junction bases with no gene match: 4. The CDR3 is made up of 13 amino acids. In germline, CDR1 is GTSNPN, CDR2 SVGIG (reference sequence).

To note about this clonotype: A much larger clone is a single base away; this may be a read error. V and J are TRBV6-5 and TRBJ2-5; 8 nucleotides align to TRBD2. Unmatched junction bases numbered 15, after V lost 1 base and J lost 8 bases. The CDR3 is 17 amino acids. CDR1 and CDR2 from the germline V gene are MNHEY and SVGAGI. Written as DNA, the CDR3 is TGTGCCAGCAGTTACTACGGCGCGGGGGGATCGGGCGATACCCAGTACTTC. Translation gives CASSYYGAGGSGDTQYF.

This clonotype was picked up a small number of times. V gene TRBV24-1 combines with J gene TRBJ2-3; no definite D call. This CDR3 comprises 12 residues. The germline CDR1 and CDR2 sequences are KGHDR and SFDVKD. The germline V and J ends were trimmed by 9 bases and 6 bases, with 12 bases remaining between them. The CDR3 sequence: CATGEPLDTQYF. CDR3 nucleotides: TGTGCCACCGGCGAACCCCTTGATACGCAGTATTTT.

This clonotype has just one count. The J gene is TRBJ2-5, the V gene TRBV20-1; 12 positions match TRBD2. Per the germline V gene, CDR1 is DFQATT and CDR2 is SNEGSKA (reference sequence). The CDR3 extends over 18 amino acids. V lost 6 bases and J lost 2; bases outside the gene matches: 16. The CDR3 protein is CSAPMGLAGGPGQETQYF. The CDR3 DNA sequence: TGCAGTGCCCCCATGGGACTAGCGGGCGGCCCGGGGCAAGAGACCCAGTACTTC.

This clonotype was found many times. The chain recombines TRBV13 with TRBJ2-5; D is possibly TRBD2 (6 bases). CDR3 size: 16 residues. In germline, CDR1 is PRHDT, CDR2 FYEKMQ (reference sequence). V was clipped by 3 bases and J by 4 bases, with 18 bases between them. The CDR3 bases are TGTGCCAGCAGCTTTAGAGGGACCGGGGGATTAGAGACCCAGTACTTC. This sequence encodes CASSFRGTGGLETQYF.

This clonotype occurred a few times. Just one base apart from a much larger clone, this may be a read error. The chain is built from TRBV11-2 and TRBJ2-5; 12 bases map to TRBD2. Germline-derived CDR1 and CDR2 are SGHAT and FQNNGV. There are 15 residues in the CDR3. The CDR3 sequence: CVSSRTSGDQETQYF. CDR3 in DNA: TGTGTCAGCAGTCGGACTAGCGGGGATCAAGAGACCCAGTACTTC.

This clonotype showed up many times. The chain links TRBV25-1 to TRBJ2-7; 7 bases match TRBD2. Trimming removed 1 base from V and 4 bases from J; junction bases left unmatched: 4. CDR1 is MGHDK and CDR2 is SYGVNS in the germline V gene. There are 14 residues in the CDR3. CDR3: CASSESGGRYEQYF. CDR3 DNA sequence: TGTGCCAGCAGTGAATCGGGCGGGAGATACGAGCAGTACTTC.

This clonotype was seen only a few times. The chain carries TRBV20-1 and TRBJ2-7, with D unclear. V was shortened by 5 bases and J by 4 bases, with 15 bases between the two germline ends. Per germline, CDR1 DFQATT and CDR2 SNEGSKA (reference sequence). CDR3 size: 13 residues. CDR3 residues: CSAVDYLAYEQYF. As DNA, the CDR3 is TGCAGTGCTGTCGATTATCTGGCTTACGAGCAGTACTTC.

This clonotype was counted at least ten times. The chain links TRBV3-1 to TRBJ2-1; 16 positions match TRBD2. V lost 4 bases and J lost 6; bases outside the gene matches: 6. The CDR3 is 17 amino acids. The V gene's germline CDR1 is LGHDT and CDR2 YNNKEL (reference sequence). The DNA for the CDR3 is TGTGCCAGCAGCCTAGGGACTAGCGGGAGGGCCGTCAATGAGCAGTTCTTC. It is translated as CASSLGTSGRAVNEQFF.

This clonotype was seen ten or more times. The rearrangement uses TRBV27 and TRBJ2-3; no definite D call. V dropped 3 bases and J dropped 4 bases, with 11 bases sitting between them. Germline V CDR1 and CDR2: MNHEY, SMNVEV (reference sequence). This CDR3 is built from 14 residues. DNA of the CDR3: TGTGCCAGCAGTTTTAACGCAGTCGCAGATACGCAGTATTTT. Translated, it gives CASSFNAVADTQYF.

This clonotype was counted between two and nine times. J is TRBJ1-2 and V is TRBV18, with 7 bases aligning to TRBD1. Germline loops: CDR1 KGHSH, CDR2 LQKENI. Trimming removed 0 bases from V and 3 bases from J; junction bases left unmatched: 10. The CDR3 covers 17 residues. CDR3 in DNA: TGTGCCAGCTCACCACCGACAGGGAATAAGGGTGACTATGGCTACACCTTC. Residues: CASSPPTGNKGDYGYTF.

The chain couples TRBV7-6 to TRBJ2-6; D might be TRBD1 (6 bases). The CDR3 runs 18 residues. The ends were cut back, 3 bases at V and 4 bases at J, with 19 bases in the middle. Germline V lookup: CDR1 SGHVS, CDR2 FNYEAQ. The DNA for the CDR3 is TGTGCCAGCAGCTTTAAGACAGGACACCACCTAGGGGCCAACGTCCTGACTTTC. Translation: CASSFKTGHHLGANVLTF.

This clonotype was seen repeatedly, ten times or more. V usage is TRBV12-3 or TRBV12-4 and J usage is TRBJ1-3, with a weak D call TRBD1 (5 bases). The CDR3 has 15 residues. V lost 6 bases to trimming and J lost 0 bases, with 12 bases between them. CDR3 DNA sequence: TGTGCCAGCAGGGAATTCGACAGCTCTGGAAACACCATATATTTT. It codes for CASREFDSSGNTIYF.

With regard to this clonotype: This could be a read error, since a much larger clone is one nucleotide away. The CDR3 bases are TGTGCCCGGAGTGGAGGCAACACTGAAGCTTTCTTT. Translated: CARSGGNTEAFF. The chain couples TRBV30 to TRBJ1-1, with unresolved D. CDR3 size: 12 residues. The V gene's germline CDR1 is GTSNPN and CDR2 SVGIG (reference sequence).

Details on this clonotype: The germline gene is not matched at one end of the junction; a read error may be the cause. V gene TRBV27 combines with J gene TRBJ2-2; 8 nucleotides line up with TRBD2. Germline values: CDR1 MNHEY, CDR2 SMNVEV (reference sequence). The CDR3 extends over 15 amino acids. In DNA form, the CDR3 reads TGTGCCAGCAGTTGGAGCGGGAGTGGTTGGGGGGCGCTGTTTTTT. Translation: CASSWSGSGWGALFF.

The chain joins TRBV10-2 to TRBJ2-7; D gene unclear. This CDR3 contains 13 residues. V lost 1 base, J lost 3 bases, and 7 bases lay in between. Germline-derived CDR1 and CDR2 are WSHSY and SAAADI. In nucleotides, the CDR3 is TGCGCCAGCAGTGAGTTGTATGACTACGAGCAGTACTTC. The encoded protein is CASSELYDYEQYF.

This clonotype has only a few counts. V usage is TRBV30 and J usage is TRBJ2-7, with TRBD1 matching 8 bases. CDR1 and CDR2 from the germline V gene are GTSNPN and SVGIG (reference sequence). The CDR3 is made up of 13 amino acids. J was trimmed by 4 bases and V by 0 bases; bases with no gene match: 2. The DNA of the CDR3 is TGTGCCTGGAGTGTACGGGACAGGTACGAGCAGTACTTC. Translated, it gives CAWSVRDRYEQYF.

This clonotype was picked up many times. The chain is built from TRBV12-3 or TRBV12-4 and TRBJ2-6; D call uncertain. Trimming removed 7 bases from V and 4 bases from J, with 20 bases in between. There are 17 residues in the CDR3. CDR3 region: CASTPPNLGAGANVLTF. The CDR3 nucleotides are TGTGCCAGCACGCCCCCAAATCTGGGTGCCGGGGCCAACGTCCTGACTTTC.